Listed below are T cell receptor beta chains from one sample, sequenced in a study of shared clonotypes between healthy human individuals. The data were produced by immunoSEQ multiplex PCR, yet TCRdb's version contains in-frame clones alone and is incomplete. Of a few hundred thousand clones in the sample, around 97% were seen once. Sequenced input: naive CD4+ T cells sorted from blood. The receptors come from a woman aged 30 to 39 in good health. CDR3s leave out the opening cysteine and the closing phenylalanine or tryptophan. The order of the fields is V gene, J gene, clone size, CDR3 protein. Rows give clone size only sometimes, using once, few, many, or a class for an expanded clone.

V gene: TRBV7-9
J gene: TRBJ2-2
clone size: .
CDR3 protein: ASSLRENTGELF

V gene: TRBV27
J gene: TRBJ2-5
clone size: .
CDR3 protein: ASSLRRTGETQY

V gene: TRBV6-1
J gene: TRBJ1-5
clone size: once
CDR3 protein: ASSEGWAGHQPQH

V gene: TRBV30
J gene: .
clone size: once
CDR3 protein: AWGTSYEQY

V gene: TRBV7-9
J gene: TRBJ2-1
clone size: .
CDR3 protein: ASSFRRGSYNEQF

V gene: TRBV9
J gene: TRBJ2-1
clone size: .
CDR3 protein: ASSARDRFMDEQF

V gene: TRBV18
J gene: TRBJ2-1
clone size: .
CDR3 protein: ASSPLGEGHEQF

V gene: TRBV27
J gene: TRBJ2-2
clone size: .
CDR3 protein: ASSRGEGQNGELF

V gene: TRBV19
J gene: TRBJ1-5
clone size: .
CDR3 protein: ASSIPQMPQH

V gene: TRBV7-9
J gene: TRBJ2-7
clone size: .
CDR3 protein: ASSLRGTGIHEQY

V gene: TRBV5-4
J gene: TRBJ2-1
clone size: .
CDR3 protein: ASSQTGVNEQF

V gene: TRBV7-2
J gene: TRBJ1-2
clone size: .
CDR3 protein: ASSYRGTGYGYT

V gene: TRBV29-1
J gene: TRBJ2-6
clone size: .
CDR3 protein: SVEAPGGAGANVLT

V gene: TRBV27
J gene: TRBJ1-1
clone size: once
CDR3 protein: ASGRDRGLRGTEAF

V gene: TRBV11-2
J gene: TRBJ2-5
clone size: .
CDR3 protein: ASSYTSRPYQETQY

V gene: TRBV6-5
J gene: TRBJ2-1
clone size: .
CDR3 protein: ASTTRRTGSDEQF

V gene: TRBV7-3
J gene: TRBJ2-7
clone size: .
CDR3 protein: ASSLGLGREQY

V gene: TRBV28
J gene: TRBJ2-7
clone size: once
CDR3 protein: ASSLTGGTYEQY

V gene: TRBV6-6
J gene: TRBJ2-2
clone size: .
CDR3 protein: ASSIWDHTGELF

V gene: TRBV5-1
J gene: TRBJ2-7
clone size: .
CDR3 protein: ASSPGTGTSEQY

V gene: TRBV11-2
J gene: TRBJ2-3
clone size: .
CDR3 protein: ASSAGLAGALLNTQY

V gene: TRBV27
J gene: TRBJ1-1
clone size: once
CDR3 protein: ASKRRATENTEAF

V gene: TRBV30
J gene: TRBJ2-1
clone size: .
CDR3 protein: AWIAKRNEQF

V gene: TRBV7-9
J gene: TRBJ2-7
clone size: .
CDR3 protein: ASSLVSGTGAYEQY

V gene: TRBV27
J gene: TRBJ2-5
clone size: .
CDR3 protein: ASSLSLAEETQY

V gene: TRBV9
J gene: TRBJ1-3
clone size: .
CDR3 protein: ASSPTGQNTIY

V gene: TRBV21-1
J gene: TRBJ1-1
clone size: .
CDR3 protein: ASSPRRGCLWTGDRNTEAF

V gene: TRBV5-5
J gene: TRBJ1-2
clone size: .
CDR3 protein: ASSYQDLDRDMVGYT

V gene: TRBV19
J gene: TRBJ2-7
clone size: .
CDR3 protein: ASSRLAGGLSYEQY

V gene: TRBV30
J gene: TRBJ1-1
clone size: .
CDR3 protein: AWTHPVGEAF

V gene: TRBV5-8
J gene: TRBJ2-2
clone size: .
CDR3 protein: ASSFGGRISGELF

V gene: TRBV6-1
J gene: TRBJ2-7
clone size: .
CDR3 protein: ASSERGGQY

V gene: TRBV15
J gene: TRBJ1-2
clone size: .
CDR3 protein: ATSRAANYGYT

V gene: TRBV28
J gene: TRBJ2-7
clone size: .
CDR3 protein: ASSLSAKTYEQY

V gene: TRBV19
J gene: TRBJ2-1
clone size: .
CDR3 protein: ASSIGQGGEQF

V gene: TRBV4-1
J gene: TRBJ1-5
clone size: few
CDR3 protein: ASSRTAGQPQH

V gene: TRBV5-1
J gene: TRBJ2-7
clone size: .
CDR3 protein: ASSPGIWYEQY

V gene: TRBV28
J gene: TRBJ1-5
clone size: .
CDR3 protein: ATSPPNRDKH

V gene: TRBV10-3
J gene: TRBJ2-1
clone size: .
CDR3 protein: AISGREGRYNEQF

V gene: TRBV7-2
J gene: TRBJ2-4
clone size: .
CDR3 protein: ASSLSLASARGQNIQY

V gene: TRBV5-1
J gene: TRBJ2-5
clone size: once
CDR3 protein: ASSLGAAAGTETQY

V gene: TRBV29-1
J gene: TRBJ1-3
clone size: .
CDR3 protein: SVQVSGGNTIY